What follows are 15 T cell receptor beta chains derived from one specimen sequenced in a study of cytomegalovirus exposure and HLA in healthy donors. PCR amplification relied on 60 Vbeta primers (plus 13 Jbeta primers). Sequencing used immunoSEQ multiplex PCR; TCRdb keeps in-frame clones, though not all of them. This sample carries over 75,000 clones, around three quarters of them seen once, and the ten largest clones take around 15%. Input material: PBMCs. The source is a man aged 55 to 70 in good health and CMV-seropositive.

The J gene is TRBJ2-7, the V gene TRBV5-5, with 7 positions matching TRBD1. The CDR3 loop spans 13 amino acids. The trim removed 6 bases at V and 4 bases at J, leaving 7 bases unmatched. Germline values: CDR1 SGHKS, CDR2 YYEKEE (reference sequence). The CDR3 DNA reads TGTGCCAGCACCCCCGCAGGGGGATACGAGCAGTACTTC. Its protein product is CASTPAGGYEQYF.

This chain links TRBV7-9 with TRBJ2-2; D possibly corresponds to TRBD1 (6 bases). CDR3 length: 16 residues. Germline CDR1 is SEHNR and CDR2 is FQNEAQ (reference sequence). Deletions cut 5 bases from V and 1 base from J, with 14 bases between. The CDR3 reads CASSQQGGENTGELFF. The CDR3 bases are TGTGCCAGCAGCCAACAGGGTGGTGAGAACACCGGGGAGCTGTTTTTT. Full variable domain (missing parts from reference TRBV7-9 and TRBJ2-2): DTGVSQNPRHKITKRGQNVTFRCDPISEHNRLYWYRQTLGQGPEFLTYFQNEAQLEKSRLLSDRFSAERPKGSFSTLEIQRTEQGDSAMYLCASSQQGGENTGELFFGEGSRLTVL.

The CDR3, as DNA: TGTGCCAGCAGCTGGGACAGGGATTCACCCCTCCACTTT. Protein: CASSWDRDSPLHF. V usage is TRBV2 and J usage is TRBJ1-6; 9 bases agree with TRBD1. V lost 6 bases and J lost 8; bases outside the gene matches: 2. The germline V gene has CDR1 SNHLY and CDR2 FYNNEI. The CDR3 has 13 amino acids.

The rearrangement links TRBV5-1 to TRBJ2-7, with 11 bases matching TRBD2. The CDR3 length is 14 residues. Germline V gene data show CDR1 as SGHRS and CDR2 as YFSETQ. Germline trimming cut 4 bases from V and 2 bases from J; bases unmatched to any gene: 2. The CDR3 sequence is CASSMTSGAYEQYF. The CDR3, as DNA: TGCGCCAGCAGCATGACTAGCGGGGCCTACGAGCAGTACTTC.

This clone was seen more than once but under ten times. The CDR3 loop is CASSRPRTGESSYNSPLHF. The CDR3 nucleotides are TGTGCCAGCAGTAGGCCCCGGACAGGGGAAAGCTCCTATAATTCACCCCTCCACTTT. The V gene is TRBV2, the J gene TRBJ1-6; 9 nucleotides match TRBD1. CDR1 and CDR2 (germline): SNHLY, FYNNEI. V gave up 5 bases and J gave up 0 bases; unmatched junction bases: 11. The CDR3 consists of 19 residues. The complete variable domain, with remaining parts taken from reference TRBV2 and TRBJ1-6, reads EPEVTQTPSHQVTQMGQEVILRCVPISNHLYFYWYRQILGQKVEFLVSFYNNEISEKSEIFDDQFSVERPDGSNFTLKIRSTKLEDSAMYFCASSRPRTGESSYNSPLHFGNGTRLTVT.

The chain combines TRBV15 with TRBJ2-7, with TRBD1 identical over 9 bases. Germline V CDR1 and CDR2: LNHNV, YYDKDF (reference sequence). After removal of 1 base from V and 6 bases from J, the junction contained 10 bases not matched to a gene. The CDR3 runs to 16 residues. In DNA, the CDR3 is TGTGCCACCAGCAGAGTGGGGACAGGGACATTTATCGAGCAGTACTTC. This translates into CATSRVGTGTFIEQYF. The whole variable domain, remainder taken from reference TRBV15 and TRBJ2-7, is DAMVIQNPRYQVTQFGKPVTLSCSQTLNHNVMYWYQQKSSQAPKLLFHYYDKDFNNEADTPDNFQSRRPNTSFCFLDIRSPGLGDTAMYLCATSRVGTGTFIEQYFGPGTRLTVT.

The CDR3 nucleotides are TGTGCCAGTACCGCGGGGGGGAAAGAGACCCAGTACTTC. Protein sequence: CASTAGGKETQYF. This rearrangement joins TRBV19 to TRBJ2-5, with 9 bases lining up with TRBD2. The CDR3 sequence is 13 residues long. CDR1 is LNHDA and CDR2 is SQIVND in the germline V gene (reference sequence). The J segment lost 3 bases and the V segment lost 7 bases, leaving 3 bases of the junction unmatched.

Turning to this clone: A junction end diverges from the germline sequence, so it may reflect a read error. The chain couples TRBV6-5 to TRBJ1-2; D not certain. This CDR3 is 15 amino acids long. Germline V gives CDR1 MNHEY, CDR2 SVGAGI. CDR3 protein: CASSDSGITNYGYTF. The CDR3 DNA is TGTGCCAGCAGTGACTCCGGGATAACTAACTATGGCTACACCTTC.

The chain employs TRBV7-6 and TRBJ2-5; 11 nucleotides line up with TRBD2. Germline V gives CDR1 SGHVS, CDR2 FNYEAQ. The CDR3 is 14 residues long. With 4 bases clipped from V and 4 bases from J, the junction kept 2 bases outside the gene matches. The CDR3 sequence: CASSWTSGPETQYF. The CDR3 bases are TGTGCCAGCAGCTGGACTAGCGGGCCAGAGACCCAGTACTTC.

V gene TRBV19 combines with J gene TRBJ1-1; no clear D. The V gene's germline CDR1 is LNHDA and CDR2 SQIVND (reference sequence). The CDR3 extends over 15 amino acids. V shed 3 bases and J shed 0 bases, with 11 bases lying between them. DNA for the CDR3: TGTGCCAGTAGTATCTCTAGTGCGATGAACACTGAAGCTTTCTTT. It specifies CASSISSAMNTEAFF.

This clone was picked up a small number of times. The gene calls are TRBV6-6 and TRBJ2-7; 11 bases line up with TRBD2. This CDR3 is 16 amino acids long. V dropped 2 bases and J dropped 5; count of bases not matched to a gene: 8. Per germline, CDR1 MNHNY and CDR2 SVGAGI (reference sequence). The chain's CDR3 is CASSYVPSGGLDEQYF. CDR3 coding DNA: TGTGCCAGCAGTTACGTTCCTAGCGGGGGGCTTGACGAGCAGTACTTC.

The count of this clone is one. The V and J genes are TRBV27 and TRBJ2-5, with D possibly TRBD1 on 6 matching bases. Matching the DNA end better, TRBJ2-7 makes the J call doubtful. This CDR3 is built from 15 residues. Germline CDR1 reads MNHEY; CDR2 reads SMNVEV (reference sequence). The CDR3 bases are TGTGCCAGCAGTTTGGTGCGGACAGTACGGGACGAGCAGTACTTC. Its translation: CASSLVRTVRDEQYF.

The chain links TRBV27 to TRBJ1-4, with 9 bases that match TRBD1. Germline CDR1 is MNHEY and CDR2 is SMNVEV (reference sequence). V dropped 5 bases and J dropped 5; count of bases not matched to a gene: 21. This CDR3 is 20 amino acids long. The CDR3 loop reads CASSPLRPGTGPRANEKLFF. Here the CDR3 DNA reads TGTGCCAGCAGTCCACTACGTCCCGGGACAGGGCCGAGGGCGAATGAAAAACTGTTTTTT.

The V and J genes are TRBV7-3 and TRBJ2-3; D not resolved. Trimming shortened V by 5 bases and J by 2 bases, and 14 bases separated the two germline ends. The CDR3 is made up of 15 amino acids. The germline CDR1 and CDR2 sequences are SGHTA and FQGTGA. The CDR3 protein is CASSHKSTPTDTQYF. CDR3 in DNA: TGTGCCAGCAGCCATAAGTCCACTCCCACAGATACGCAGTATTTT. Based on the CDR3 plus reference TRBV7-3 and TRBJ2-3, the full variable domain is GAGVSQTPSNKVTEKGKYVELRCDPISGHTALYWYRQSLGQGPEFLIYFQGTGAADDSGLPNDRFFAVRPEGSVSTLKIQRTERGDSAVYLCASSHKSTPTDTQYFGPGTRLTVL.

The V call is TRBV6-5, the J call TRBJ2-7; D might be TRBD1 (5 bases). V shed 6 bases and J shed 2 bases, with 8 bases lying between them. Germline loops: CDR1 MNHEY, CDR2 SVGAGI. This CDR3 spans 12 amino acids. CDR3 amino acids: CASRDTTYEQYF. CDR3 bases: TGTGCCAGCAGGGACACCACCTACGAGCAGTACTTC.